The sequence of this T cell receptor (beta chain) was determined in a study of T cells in Graves' hyperthyroidism and ophthalmopathy. Germline lookup yields CDR1 ENHRY and CDR2 SYGVKD. V lost 2 bases and J lost 3, with 13 bases in between. The CDR3 sequence is 16 residues long. From RNA transcripts, TCR beta CDR3 regions were amplified. The HTBI primer set was used in a first-round RT-PCR of the TCR CDR3. Each CDR3 protein gets one entry after TCRdb re-called the multiplex PCR reads with MiXCR. The table includes under 700,000 distinct CDR3 sequences, under 60% detected once. This clonotype appeared a few times.

The V gene is TRBV10-3, the J gene TRBJ2-2; perhaps TRBD1 as D (6 bases). The source of this sequence is a woman aged 18-35 years with Graves' hyperthyroidism. The sample taken for sequencing was peripheral blood or thyroid tissue (not recorded which). Here the CDR3 DNA reads TGTGCCATCAGTGAGGGGCCGGACAGCTACACCGGGGAGCTGTTTTTT. It encodes CAISEGPDSYTGELFF.